This is a list of T cell receptor beta chains from one sample in a study of read filtering for tumor transcriptome and immune sequencing. From the reads, TCRdb called clonotypes with MiXCR, one entry per CDR3 protein. The sample has approximately 41,000 distinct CDR3 sequences; under 15% are singletons. The sequencing sample was made of a population of CD138-negative cells sorted from bone marrow. The receptors here all came from a donor aged 40 or older with multiple myeloma. The CDR3 runs from the conserved cysteine through the conserved F or W. The D gene is left open where the match is weak. Expanded clones are given a class, and other clones once, few, many or no size at all.

TRBD2	TRBJ2-5	TRBV4-2	many	15	CASSQASGMRETQYF	TGTGCCAGCAGCCAAGCTAGCGGGATGAGAGAGACCCAGTACTTC
NA	TRBJ2-5	TRBV29-1	many	11	CSVGRQETQYF	TGCAGCGTTGGGAGACAAGAGACCCAGTACTTC
TRBD1	TRBJ2-5	TRBV28	many	14	CASSPGGGGETQYF	TGTGCCAGCAGCCCAGGGGGCGGAGGAGAGACCCAGTACTTC
NA	TRBJ2-7	TRBV7-9	NA	15	CASSLLGSGLYEQYF	TGTGCCAGCAGCTTACTCGGGTCAGGATTATACGAGCAGTACTTC
NA	TRBJ2-7	TRBV20-1	many	15	CSARPNPGRVYEQYF	TGCAGTGCTAGACCCAACCCTGGCAGGGTCTACGAGCAGTACTTC
NA	TRBJ1-1	TRBV5-1	many	18	CASSLVDSGARFGTEAFF	TGCGCCAGCAGCTTGGTAGACAGTGGGGCCCGATTTGGCACTGAAGCTTTCTTT
TRBD1	TRBJ1-5	TRBV28	NA	16	CATRFGGQGGSQPQHF	TGTGCCACCCGATTTGGGGGACAGGGAGGATCCCAGCCCCAGCATTTT
NA	TRBJ2-1	TRBV28	many	16	CASSSIRGPSYNEQFF	TGTGCCAGCAGTTCAATTAGGGGACCCTCCTACAATGAGCAGTTCTTC
NA	TRBJ2-1	TRBV5-6	many	14	CASSWTASYNEQFF	TGTGCCAGCAGCTGGACAGCCTCCTACAATGAGCAGTTCTTC
TRBD2	TRBJ2-1	TRBV6-6	once	17	CASSERLAGGTYNEQFF	TGTGCCAGCAGTGAACGACTAGCGGGAGGGACCTACAATGAGCAGTTCTTC
NA	TRBJ1-5	TRBV7-6	NA	15	CASSLGGNSNQPQHF	TGTGCCAGCAGCTTAGGCGGTAATAGCAATCAGCCCCAGCATTTT
NA	TRBJ2-1	TRBV20-1	NA	18	CSTGRPGGGSFSYNEQFF	TGCAGTACTGGACGTCCGGGGGGCGGGAGTTTCTCCTACAATGAGCAGTTCTTC
NA	TRBJ2-1	TRBV29-1	many	14	CSVLDSRWVNEQFF	TGCAGCGTTTTGGACAGCCGCTGGGTAAATGAGCAGTTCTTC
TRBD1	TRBJ1-4	TRBV4-1	many	17	CASSLYGTGATNEKLFF	TGCGCCAGCAGCCTCTATGGAACAGGGGCCACTAATGAAAAACTGTTTTTT
NA	TRBJ2-4	TRBV4-3	many	16	CASSQSSQAAKNIQYF	TGCGCCAGCAGCCAATCGAGCCAGGCAGCCAAAAACATTCAGTACTTC
TRBD2	TRBJ2-1	TRBV10-3	many	16	CAISPLLAGGPGEQFF	TGTGCCATCAGTCCCCTTCTAGCGGGAGGGCCGGGTGAGCAGTTCTTC
NA	TRBJ2-6	TRBV5-1	many	15	CASSSGYSGANVLTF	TGCGCCAGCAGCAGCGGGTACTCTGGGGCCAACGTCCTGACTTTC
NA	TRBJ2-4	TRBV7-9	many	13	CASSLQGRDIQYF	TGTGCCAGCAGCTTACAGGGACGGGACATTCAGTACTTC
NA	TRBJ2-1	TRBV29-1	many	13	CSVEVLAINEQFF	TGCAGCGTTGAAGTTCTAGCGATCAATGAGCAGTTCTTC
NA	TRBJ2-3	TRBV7-8	many	12	CASSFEGMTQYF	TGTGCCAGCAGCTTCGAGGGAATGACGCAGTATTTT
TRBD1	TRBJ2-7	TRBV7-9	many	14	CASSLRDSTYEQYF	TGTGCCAGCAGCTTAAGGGACAGTACCTACGAGCAGTACTTC
TRBD2	TRBJ2-7	TRBV5-4	many	16	CASSPIGTSGSYEQYF	TGTGCCAGCAGCCCGATAGGGACTAGCGGGAGCTACGAGCAGTACTTC
TRBD1	TRBJ2-5	TRBV29-1	NA	14	CSVRRTGVSETQYF	TGCAGCGTACGGCGGACAGGGGTTTCGGAGACCCAGTACTTC
NA	TRBJ2-3	TRBV29-1	many	13	CSVAGDSTDTQYF	TGCAGCGTTGCAGGAGACAGCACAGATACGCAGTATTTT
NA	TRBJ2-7	TRBV11-1	many	18	CASSSGALGTREEYEQYF	TGTGCCAGCAGCTCCGGGGCTCTCGGGACACGCGAGGAGTACGAGCAGTACTTC
NA	TRBJ2-7	TRBV4-3	many	14	CASSQDETVYEQYF	TGCGCCAGCAGCCAAGACGAGACAGTTTACGAGCAGTACTTC
TRBD2	TRBJ2-1	TRBV7-6	many	15	CASSPRRTSGEGQFF	TGTGCCAGCAGCCCAAGACGGACTAGCGGGGAAGGGCAGTTCTTC
NA	TRBJ2-2	TRBV9	many	17	CASSPRDGRQTTGELFF	TGTGCCAGCAGCCCGCGGGACGGCAGACAGACGACCGGGGAGCTGTTTTTT
NA	TRBJ1-3	TRBV3-1	NA	16	CASSQEAGVSGNTIYF	TGTGCCAGCAGCCAAGAAGCAGGGGTCTCTGGAAACACCATATATTTT
NA	TRBJ2-1	TRBV20-1	many	15	CSARDRARPNNEQFF	TGCAGTGCTAGAGATAGGGCTCGGCCTAACAATGAGCAGTTCTTC
NA	TRBJ2-7	TRBV4-1	many	16	CASSQDMDSMSYEQYF	TGCGCCAGCAGCCAAGATATGGACAGTATGTCCTACGAGCAGTACTTC
NA	TRBJ2-1	TRBV30	many	13	CAWSKKRGAEQFF	TGTGCCTGGAGTAAGAAGAGGGGGGCTGAGCAGTTCTTC
NA	TRBJ2-6	TRBV7-9	many	17	CASSTIRDNSGANVLTF	TGTGCCAGCAGCACCATCCGGGACAACTCTGGGGCCAACGTCCTGACTTTC
NA	TRBJ2-1	TRBV28	many	12	CASSFVLNEQFF	TGTGCCAGCAGTTTTGTACTCAATGAGCAGTTCTTC
NA	TRBJ2-7	TRBV20-1	many	15	CSARGGTVVSYEQYF	TGCAGTGCCAGGGGCGGGACAGTCGTCTCCTACGAGCAGTACTTC
NA	TRBJ1-5	TRBV6-2/TRBV6-3	many	13	CATTVYSNQPQHF	TGTGCCACGACAGTATATAGCAATCAGCCCCAGCATTTT
TRBD1	TRBJ1-1	TRBV30	many	12	CAWSVKGARAFF	TGTGCCTGGAGTGTAAAGGGGGCGCGAGCTTTCTTT
NA	TRBJ2-3	TRBV10-3	many	15	CAISEASGRTDTQYF	TGTGCCATCAGTGAGGCCTCCGGACGGACAGATACGCAGTATTTT
NA	TRBJ2-1	TRBV29-1	once	13	CSVDAAMLNEQFF	TGCAGCGTTGATGCGGCAATGCTCAATGAGCAGTTCTTC
NA	TRBJ1-1	TRBV20-1	many	9	CSVSPEAFF	TGCAGTGTATCCCCTGAAGCTTTCTTT
NA	TRBJ2-5	TRBV4-2	many	14	CASSQESEQETQYF	TGTGCCAGCAGCCAAGAGTCAGAACAAGAGACCCAGTACTTC
NA	TRBJ1-1	TRBV6-1	many	11	CASSSRPDAFF	TGTGCCAGCAGTAGCAGGCCCGATGCTTTCTTT
NA	TRBJ2-3	TRBV28	many	16	CASSFLFSTRTDTQYF	TGTGCCAGCAGCTTCCTCTTTAGTACGCGCACAGATACGCAGTATTTT
NA	TRBJ2-2	TRBV9	few	14	CASSIGDFAGELFF	TGTGCCAGCAGCATAGGGGACTTCGCCGGGGAGCTGTTTTTT
TRBD1	TRBJ1-1	TRBV15	few	16	CATSRDLRAGGTEAFF	TGTGCCACCAGCAGAGACTTACGGGCAGGGGGCACTGAAGCTTTCTTT
TRBD2	TRBJ2-7	TRBV20-1	many	11	CSAESGKVQYF	TGCAGTGCTGAGAGCGGGAAGGTGCAGTACTTC
NA	TRBJ2-3	TRBV2	many	16	CASSGGTGTSTDTQYF	TGTGCCAGCAGTGGCGGGACTGGCACTAGCACAGATACGCAGTATTTT